This TCR beta chain was captured in a study of blood T cells in healthy people across ages. The amount of total RNA extracted per sample was at least 5 micrograms. Through a sample-barcoded 5' primer and a J-beta primer mix, a second PCR was run for about 6 to 11 cycles. CDR3-containing paired-end reads numbered at least 2.5 million in each sample. TCRdb reprocessed the 5' RACE reads via MiXCR and lists one record per CDR3 protein. Among about 1 million distinct CDR3 sequences listed, about 25% were seen once. These same records also appear under a second study, on T cells of mothers and their children. That report adds: Inherited differences only slightly affect thymic shaping of TCR recombination output.

This TCR was recovered from a girl aged 2-9 years in good health. Sequencing used blood.

Here the CDR3 DNA reads TGCGCCAGCAGCCAACCCGGGACAGGAAAGGAGCAGTTCTTC. This gives the protein CASSQPGTGKEQFF. The chain uses TRBV4-1 and TRBJ2-1; 8 bases match TRBD1. CDR1 and CDR2 from the germline V gene are MGHRA and YSYEKL. V lost 2 bases and J lost 10; bases outside the gene matches: 7. The CDR3 sequence is 14 residues long.